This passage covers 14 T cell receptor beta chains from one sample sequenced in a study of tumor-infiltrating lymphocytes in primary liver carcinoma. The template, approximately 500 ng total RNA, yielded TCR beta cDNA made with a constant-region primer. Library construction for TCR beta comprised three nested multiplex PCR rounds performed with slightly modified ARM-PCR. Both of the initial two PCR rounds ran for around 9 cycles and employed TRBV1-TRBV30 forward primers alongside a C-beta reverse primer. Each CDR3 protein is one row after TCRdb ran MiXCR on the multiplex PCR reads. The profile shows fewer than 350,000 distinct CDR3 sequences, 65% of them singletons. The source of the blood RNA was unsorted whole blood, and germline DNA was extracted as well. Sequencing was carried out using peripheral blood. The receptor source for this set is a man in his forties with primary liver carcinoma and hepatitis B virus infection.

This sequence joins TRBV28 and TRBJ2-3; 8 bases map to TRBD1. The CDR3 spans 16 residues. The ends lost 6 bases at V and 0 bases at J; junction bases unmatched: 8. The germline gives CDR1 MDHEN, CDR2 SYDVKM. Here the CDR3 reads CASRRPRDRSTDTQYF. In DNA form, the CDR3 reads TGTGCCAGCAGGCGCCCCCGGGACAGGAGCACAGATACGCAGTATTTT.

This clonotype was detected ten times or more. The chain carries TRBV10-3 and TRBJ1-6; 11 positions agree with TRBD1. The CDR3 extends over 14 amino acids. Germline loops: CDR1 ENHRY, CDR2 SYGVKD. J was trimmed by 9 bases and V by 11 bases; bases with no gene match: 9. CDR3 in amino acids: CASRGQGAGSPLHF. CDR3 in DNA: TGTGCCTCGCGAGGACAGGGGGCTGGTTCACCCCTCCACTTT.

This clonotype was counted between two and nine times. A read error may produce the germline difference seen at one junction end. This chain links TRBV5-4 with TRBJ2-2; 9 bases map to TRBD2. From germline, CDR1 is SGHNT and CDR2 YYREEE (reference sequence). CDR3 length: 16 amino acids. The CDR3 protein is CASSFRAGGGTEELFF. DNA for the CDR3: TGTGCCAGCAGCTTTCGCGCGGGAGGGGGCACCGAGGAGCTGTTTTTT.

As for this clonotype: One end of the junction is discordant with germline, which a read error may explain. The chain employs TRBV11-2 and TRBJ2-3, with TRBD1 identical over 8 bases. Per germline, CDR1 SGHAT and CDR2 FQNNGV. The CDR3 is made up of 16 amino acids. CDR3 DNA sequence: TGTGCCAGCGGCTCGCGGACAGGGACAATCACAGATACGCACTATTTC. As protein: CASGSRTGTITDTHYF.

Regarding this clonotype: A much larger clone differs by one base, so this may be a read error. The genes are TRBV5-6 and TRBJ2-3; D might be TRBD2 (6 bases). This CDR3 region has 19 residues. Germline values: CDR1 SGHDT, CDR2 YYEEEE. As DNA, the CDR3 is TGTGCCAGCAGCTTGGGCTCGGCTAGCCGGAGGGTTGGCACAGATGCGCAGTATTTT. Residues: CASSLGSASRRVGTDAQYF. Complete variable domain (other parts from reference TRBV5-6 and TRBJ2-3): DAGVTQSPTHLIKTRGQQVTLRCSPKSGHDTVSWYQQALGQGPQFIFQYYEEEERQRGNFPDRFSGHQFPNYSSELNVNALLLGDSALYLCASSLGSASRRVGTDAQYFGPGTRLTVL.

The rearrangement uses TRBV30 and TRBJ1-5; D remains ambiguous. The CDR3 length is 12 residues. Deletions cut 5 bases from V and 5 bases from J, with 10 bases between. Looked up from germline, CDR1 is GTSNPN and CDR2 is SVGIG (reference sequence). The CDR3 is CAWGLLHQPQHF. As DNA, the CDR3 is TGTGCCTGGGGACTGTTACATCAGCCCCAGCATTTT.

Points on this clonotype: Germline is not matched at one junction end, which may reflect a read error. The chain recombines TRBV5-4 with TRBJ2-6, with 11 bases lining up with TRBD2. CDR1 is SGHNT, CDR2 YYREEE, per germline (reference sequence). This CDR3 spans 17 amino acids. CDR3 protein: CASSMGLAVAGASVLTF. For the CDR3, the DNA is TGTGCCAGCAGCATGGGACTAGCGGTGGCTGGGGCCAGCGTCCTGACTTTC.

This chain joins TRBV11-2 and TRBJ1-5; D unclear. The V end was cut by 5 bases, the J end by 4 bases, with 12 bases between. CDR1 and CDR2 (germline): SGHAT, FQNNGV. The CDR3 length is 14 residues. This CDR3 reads CASSLTRGNQPQHF. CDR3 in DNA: TGTGCCAGCAGCCTCACCCGAGGGAATCAGCCCCAGCATTTT.

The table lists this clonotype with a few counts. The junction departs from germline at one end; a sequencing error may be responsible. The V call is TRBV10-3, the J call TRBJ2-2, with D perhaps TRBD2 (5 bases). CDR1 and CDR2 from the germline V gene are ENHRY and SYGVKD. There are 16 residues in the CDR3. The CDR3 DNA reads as TGTGCCATCAGTGAGAAGGACCCAAAAATCACCGGGGAGCTGGTTTTT. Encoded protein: CAISEKDPKITGELVF.

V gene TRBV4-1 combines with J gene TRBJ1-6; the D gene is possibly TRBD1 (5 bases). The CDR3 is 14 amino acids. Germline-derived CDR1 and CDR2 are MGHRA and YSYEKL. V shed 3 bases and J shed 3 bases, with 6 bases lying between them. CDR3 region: CASSQGDYNSPLHF. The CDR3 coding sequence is TGCGCCAGCAGCCAGGGGGACTATAATTCACCCCTCCACTTT.

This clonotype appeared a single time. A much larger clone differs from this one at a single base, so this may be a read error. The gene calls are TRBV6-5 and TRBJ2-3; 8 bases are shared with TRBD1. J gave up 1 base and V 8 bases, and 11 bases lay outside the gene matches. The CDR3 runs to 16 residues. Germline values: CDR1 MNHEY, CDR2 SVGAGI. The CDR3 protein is CASGSRTGRGTDTQYF. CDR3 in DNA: TGTGCCAGCGGTTCGCGGACAGGGCGGGGCACAGATACGCAGTATTTT.

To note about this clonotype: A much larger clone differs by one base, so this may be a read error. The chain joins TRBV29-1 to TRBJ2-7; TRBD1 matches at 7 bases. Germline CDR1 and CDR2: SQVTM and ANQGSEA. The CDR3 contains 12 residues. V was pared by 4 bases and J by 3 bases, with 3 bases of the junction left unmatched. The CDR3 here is CSVARQGYEQYF. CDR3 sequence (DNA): TGCAGCGTTGCCAGACAGGGCTACGAGCAGTACTTC.

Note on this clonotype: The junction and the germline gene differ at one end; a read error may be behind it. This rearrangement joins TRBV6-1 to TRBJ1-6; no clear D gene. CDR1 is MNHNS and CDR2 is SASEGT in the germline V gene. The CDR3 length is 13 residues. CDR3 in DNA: TGTTCCAGCAGTCGGCAGGAGAGTTCACCCCTCCATTTT. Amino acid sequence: CSSSRQESSPLHF.

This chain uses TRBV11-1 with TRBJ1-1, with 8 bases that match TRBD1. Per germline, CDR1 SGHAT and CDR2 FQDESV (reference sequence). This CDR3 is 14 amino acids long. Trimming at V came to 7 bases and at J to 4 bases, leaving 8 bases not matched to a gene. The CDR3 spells CASNSQGGGTEAFF. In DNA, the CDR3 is TGTGCCAGCAATTCACAGGGGGGTGGCACTGAAGCTTTCTTT.